This T cell receptor beta chain comes out of a study of cytomegalovirus exposure and HLA in healthy donors listed by TCRdb under 2017. Context from the whole study: An earlier analysis of approximately 590 of the donors reported 250 to 350 Gb of sequence data and 117 million unique TCR beta sequences from roughly 200 million T cells. The number of typed donors differed by locus: about 620-640 for A, B, C, DRB1 and DQB1; some 540 for DQA1; 606 for DPA1; and about 470 for DPB1. Among 398 genotyped donors of the cohort, an average of roughly 230,000 unique TCR beta nucleotide sequences was sequenced per donor, of which about 19% were non-productive. The study profiled the T cell repertoires of 666 subjects by immunosequencing and related them to cytomegalovirus serostatus. To study patterns of TCR occurrence, a later analysis re-analyzed previously published TCR beta repertoires from around 670 donors and added high-resolution HLA genotyping. The study was designed to test whether signatures of past pathogen exposure could be identified by cataloging public T cell receptors. Alongside the repertoire data, information on donor age, sex, ethnicity and CMV serostatus was compiled. HLA typing included class I and class II loci at four-digit resolution. About five DR-DQ haplotypes were treated as single units for association and clustering because of strong linkage in the cohort. A separate validation cohort of roughly 130 different subjects was used in addition to the approximately 700-subject first cohort. An earlier analysis of approximately 500 of the donors applied high-throughput TCR beta sequencing to assess whether each TCR beta V gene segment acted as functional or pseudogenic. An early release covering roughly 600 HLA-typed donors comprised 300 to 350 gigabases of sequencing data and around 80 million unique TCR sequences. Rather than drawing on any new phenotypic data, the later analysis identified candidate immune exposures from TCR beta sequences and the way those sequences occurred across donors. Every repertoire in the discovery cohort had been generated on one and the same sequencing platform. The study combined high-throughput TCR immunosequencing, statistical association of individual TCRs with disease status, and machine learning to predict cytomegalovirus infection status. In a later genetic analysis, genome-wide SNP genotypes for about 65% of the roughly 700 donors were used, and that subset was treated as a discovery cohort. The genetic ancestry cluster associated with self-reported Caucasian donors included 81% of the 398 genotyped donors. General findings and caveats noted by the study authors: According to a later analysis, TCR association rates differed among HLA loci, with DRB1 alleles showing the most associated TCRs and HLA-C alleles showing the fewest. In an earlier analysis of fewer than 700 of the donors, most TCR beta V segments appeared in productive rearrangements about 90% or about 30% of the time, broadly matching IMGT annotations. Specific HLA alleles were associated with over 15,000 TCR beta sequences at a false discovery rate of 0.05 in a later analysis. Immune exposure information for the cohort was limited to CMV serostatus. The study gave a list of about 150 TCR beta chains associated with cytomegalovirus. Correlated functional status among segregating V segments might reflect linkage disequilibrium, but an unknown experimental factor could not be ruled out. Assigning TCR associations to individual alleles was difficult when HLA alleles, especially DR and DQ, strongly co-occurred. Compared with the approximately 670-donor mean, donors in an Asian-associated ancestry cluster had fewer N-insertions in productive TCRs, according to a later genetic analysis. A cluster of highly shared sequence variants was judged likely to represent a technical artifact of the sequencing pipeline. The classifier was reported to diagnose cytomegalovirus status with high specificity and sensitivity in both the original cohort and the validation cohort. According to the authors, the approach could potentially be generalized to other disease states and immunological phenotypes. The presence/absence analyses assumed that sequencing depth was roughly uniform across donors, and that assumption may not be true. In a later analysis, most CMV-associated TCR beta chains were found to appear HLA-restricted, with HLA associations seemingly driven largely by CMV exposure. While some public TCRs were present in many individuals, most TCR sequences turned up only very rarely across donors. Because HLA typing was missing for some donors at each locus, association tests included only the typed subset. In this cohort, only TCR beta chains were sequenced, and detectable features were limited by the absence of alpha or paired-chain data. A few of the identified cytomegalovirus-associated TCR beta chains were confirmed in vitro to be specific for cytomegalovirus antigens. In a later analysis, HLA-associated TCR beta chains were found to be more clonally expanded and to have lower generation probabilities than equally common non-associated chains. V-gene and J-gene trimming of TCR beta chains was associated with a missense DCLRE1C variant in a later genetic analysis, and the association was replicated in an independent cohort. A further reported finding was that TCR beta sequences accurately predicted the HLA-A and HLA-B alleles for most subjects in the first cohort. A later analysis reported that several top co-occurrence clusters appeared linked to parvovirus B19, influenza, CMV and Epstein-Barr virus. Roughly 15 rarely observed V segments, including chromosome 9 orphons, were excluded from the earlier analysis of almost 600 of the donors because counts were too low.

Preparation of the library involved the immunoSEQ multiplex PCR assay. The multiplex PCR relied on a mix of 60 forward primers for TCR Vbeta segments and 13 reverse primers for TCR Jbeta segments. The CDR3 region of rearranged TCR beta genes was amplified from genomic DNA by a multiplex PCR assay. On the Illumina HiSeq System, the amplified TCR beta libraries were sequenced as 87-base-pair reads. On the study's bioinformatics: A later analysis tallied around 80 million unique TCR beta chains across the 650 to 750 repertoires, and approximately 11 million of those chains were shared by two or more donors. Raw reads were error-corrected and collapsed into unique sequences by a nearest-neighbor algorithm in which closely related sequences were merged to remove PCR and sequencing errors. Alignment of CDR3 sequences to IMGT reference sequences was used to assign V, D and J gene segments. For a sequence to be retained, a match of at least six nucleotides to both a V gene segment and a J gene segment was required. A rearrangement was called productive if the CDR3 had no stop codons and remained in frame with V and J, and every other rearrangement was called non-productive. Following IMGT convention, CDR3 was defined as the stretch from the second conserved V-encoded cysteine up to the conserved J-encoded phenylalanine. The earlier analysis of more than 450 of the donors excluded sequences that lacked an unambiguous match to a single V gene segment. In an earlier analysis of a few hundred of the donors, V segments were called functional above 56.7% productive rearrangements and were called segregating when the between-donor standard deviation exceeded 5%. To diagnose cytomegalovirus status from the catalog of TCR beta chain sequences, a statistical classification framework was built. In a later analysis, TCR nucleotide sequences were compared against IMGT/GENE-DB human TR gene sequences so that V and J genes could be assigned. A later analysis assigned CDR3 sequences and most-parsimonious VDJ recombination scenarios with the TCRdist pipeline. A later analysis defined each TCR beta chain by its CDR3 amino acid sequence plus V-gene family, and excluded reads lacking a unique V-gene family. To address suspected cross-contamination and a sequencing artifact, a later analysis removed roughly 640 highly shared, low-generation-probability nucleotide sequences. In a later analysis, a clonal expansion index was calculated for each public chain from normalized within-repertoire ranks of inferred template counts. In a later analysis, generation probabilities were computed with a VDJ recombination model fitted to out-of-frame rearrangements, and the resulting probabilities were checked against IGoR. Hypergeometric tests were used in a later analysis to score TCR-TCR, TCR-HLA and TCR-CMV co-occurrence, with a repertoire-size bias correction applied to the TCR pairs. To estimate false discovery rates, a later analysis permuted the HLA or CMV assignments 20 times. In a later analysis, co-occurring TCRs were grouped with DBSCAN, and TCRdist sequence similarity was added when clustering was performed within HLA-allele-positive subsets. Repertoires with fewer than 30,000 or more than 120,000 public chains, plus five repertoires with anomalous nucleotide sharing, were excluded from co-occurrence clustering. The table comes from immuneACCESS by way of TCRdb, which keeps in-frame sequences with V and J called. Part of the clones is missing from these tables; in studies checked, under half for an unresolved V gene and the rest for unknown reasons. From that table come the V and J calls and clone size; the DNA was used to work out D and trimming. The sample yields around 140,000 clones; more than 70% were counted once. Approximately 4% of the sample goes to the ten largest clones.

This clone showed up just once. Its cognate antigen has yet to be identified. Base qualities are not provided; no much larger clone lies one nucleotide away. The cohort was made up of 666 healthy bone marrow donors. At the time of sampling, all cohort members were nominally healthy, though unrecorded immune exposures were likely present. The donor was CMV seropositive and was included in the group of approximately 310 seropositive cohort members. Every donor gave a peripheral blood sample, and the peripheral blood mononuclear cells from that sample were used for TCR beta sequencing. Genomic DNA was extracted from the blood cell samples with the Qiagen DNeasy Blood Extraction Kit. The TCR originated in a man aged 50 or older in good health and CMV-seropositive. Input material: PBMCs.

The DNA is TGTGCCAGCAGGCTGGGGGGGAGCTCCTACAATGAGCAGTTCTTC. It translates to CASRLGGSSYNEQFF. This sequence uses TRBV6-5 and TRBJ2-1, and 7 bases in between align with TRBD2. The CDR3 has 15 amino acids, counting the end cysteine and phenylalanine. CDR3 DNA only is kept here, 45 bases in frame from base 1. V loses 6 bases at its end and J loses 0 bases; junction bases beyond the gene matches: 5. CDR1 and CDR2 were assigned from the germline V gene as MNHEY and SVGAGI.